This T cell receptor (beta chain) was recovered during a study of cytomegalovirus exposure and HLA in healthy donors. The V gene's germline CDR1 is SQVTM and CDR2 ANQGSEA. Trimming pared 5 bases from V and 7 bases from J, leaving 11 bases between. CDR3 length equals 11 residues. The PCR ran on 60 Vbeta and 13 Jbeta primers. The method was immunoSEQ multiplex PCR; TCRdb's version includes in-frame clones alone and lacks a portion of them. The table has 200,000 to 250,000 clones, over 65% seen once. Remarks on this clone: Its antigen remains unknown.

Study results and caveats: Some public TCRs appeared in many individuals, while most sequences were rare. It is likely that the observed cluster of highly shared sequence variants was a sequencing artifact. Highest at DRB1 and lowest at HLA-C, TCR association rates differed among HLA loci in a later analysis.

Sequences were obtained from PBMCs. This TCR derives from a man younger than 30 in good health and CMV-seronegative. V usage is TRBV29-1 and J usage is TRBJ1-1; D remains ambiguous. The CDR3 reads CSVSGRFEAFF. CDR3 in DNA: TGCAGCGTTTCAGGCCGATTTGAAGCTTTCTTT.